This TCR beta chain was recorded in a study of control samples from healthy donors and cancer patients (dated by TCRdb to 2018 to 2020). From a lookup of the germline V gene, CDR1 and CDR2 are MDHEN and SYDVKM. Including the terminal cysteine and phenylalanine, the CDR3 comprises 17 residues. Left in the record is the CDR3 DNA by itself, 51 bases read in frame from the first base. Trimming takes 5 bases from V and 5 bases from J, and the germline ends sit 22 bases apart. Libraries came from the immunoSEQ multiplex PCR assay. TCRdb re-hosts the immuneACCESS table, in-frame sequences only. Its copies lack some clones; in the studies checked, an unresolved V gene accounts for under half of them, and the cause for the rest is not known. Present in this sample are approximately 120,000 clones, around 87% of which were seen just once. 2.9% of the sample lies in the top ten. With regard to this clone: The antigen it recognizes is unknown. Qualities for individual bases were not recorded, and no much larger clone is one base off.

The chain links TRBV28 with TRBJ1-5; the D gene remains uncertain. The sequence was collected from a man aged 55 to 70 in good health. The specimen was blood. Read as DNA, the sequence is TGTGCCAGCAGTACGACCGGGCCCCTCGGTTATTATCAGCCCCAGCATTTT. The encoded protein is CASSTTGPLGYYQPQHF.